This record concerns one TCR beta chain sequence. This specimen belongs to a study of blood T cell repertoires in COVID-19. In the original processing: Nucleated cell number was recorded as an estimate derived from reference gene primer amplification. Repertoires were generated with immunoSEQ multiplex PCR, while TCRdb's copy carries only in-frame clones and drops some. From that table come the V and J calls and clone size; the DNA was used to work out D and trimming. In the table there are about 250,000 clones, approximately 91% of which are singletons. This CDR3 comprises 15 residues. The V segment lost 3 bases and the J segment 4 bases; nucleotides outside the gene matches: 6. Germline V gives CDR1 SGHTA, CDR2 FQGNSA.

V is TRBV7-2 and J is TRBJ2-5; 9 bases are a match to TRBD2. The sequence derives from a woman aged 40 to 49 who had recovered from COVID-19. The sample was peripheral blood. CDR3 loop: CASSFGGLASETQYF. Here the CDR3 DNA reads TGTGCCAGCAGCTTCGGGGGACTAGCCTCAGAGACCCAGTACTTC.